This T cell receptor (beta chain) was profiled in a study of cytotoxic CD8 clonotypes in ibrutinib-treated CLL. With regard to this clone: This CDR3 is also generated by other DNA sequences in the sample.

The CDR3 has 13 residues. Germline trimming cut 8 bases from V and 5 bases from J; bases unmatched to any gene: 7. CDR1 is MNHNS, CDR2 SASEGT, per germline. The method was immunoSEQ multiplex PCR; TCRdb's version includes in-frame clones alone and lacks a portion of them. The repertoire has 300,000 to 400,000 clones, 67% of them found once; the top ten carry 5% to 6.5%. Material: PBMCs, obtained after 36 months of ibrutinib treatment. This sequence joins TRBV6-1 and TRBJ2-5; 8 bases fit TRBD1. The sequence derives from a human donor with chronic lymphocytic leukemia. The CDR3 bases are TGTGCCAGCCGTCAGGGGGCGGGGGAGACCCAGTACTTC. Encoded protein: CASRQGAGETQYF.